This T cell receptor (beta chain) was found in a study of technical replicates of blood from a few donors. Germline assignment: CDR1 MGHRA and CDR2 YSYEKL. V gave up 0 bases and J gave up 2 bases, with 12 bases separating them. This CDR3 is built from 16 residues. Profiling relied on immunoSEQ multiplex PCR, and the TCRdb table lists in-frame clones only, not all of them. The sample holds tens of thousands of clones; 92% are singletons and the top ten take 0.42%. This clone turned up a few times. Sequenced input: T cells isolated from PBMCs. This TCR derives from a human donor in good health. The V call is TRBV4-1, the J call TRBJ2-3; perhaps TRBD2 as D (5 bases). This chain's CDR3 is CASSQDRQTITDTQYF. The DNA of the CDR3 is TGCGCCAGCAGCCAAGATCGTCAGACTATCACAGATACGCAGTATTTT.